The present T cell receptor beta chain was sequenced within a study of cytomegalovirus exposure and HLA in healthy donors. Overall study context: Out of several hundred genotyped donors, about 80% belonged to the Caucasian-associated ancestry cluster.

About this clone: Its antigen is not identified.

The V and J ends lost 6 bases and 6 bases, in that order; junction bases with no gene match: 8. The CDR3 totals 15 residues. Germline loops: CDR1 SNHLY, CDR2 FYNNEI. With 60 Vbeta and 13 Jbeta primers, the PCR was carried out. Produced via immunoSEQ multiplex PCR; TCRdb's table is partial and in-frame only. This sample's clone table lists approximately 71,000 clones. Study results and caveats: The records held CMV serostatus as the only immune exposure information. Presence/absence analyses assumed roughly uniform sequencing depth across donors.

V gene TRBV2 combines with J gene TRBJ2-1; 10 nucleotides agree with TRBD2. Sample: PBMCs. The sequence derives from a female donor in good health and CMV-seropositive. CDR3 sequence (DNA): TGTGCCAGCAGCCCCCTAGCGGGAGTCTCCAATGAGCAGTTCTTC. This sequence encodes CASSPLAGVSNEQFF.